This T cell receptor beta chain was identified in a study of blood T cells in healthy people across ages. Findings of the study overall: Getting older went along with TCR beta diversity per million T cells dropping roughly linearly.

CDR3 length: 13 amino acids. CDR1 and CDR2 (germline): MNHEY, SMNVEV (reference sequence). Trimming pared 8 bases from V and 14 bases from J, leaving 19 bases between. In its sample, this clonotype was seen a few times. No antigen is known for it. For the second PCR, which ran for about 7 to 11 cycles, a sample-barcoded 5' primer and a J-beta primer mix were used. Via MiXCR, TCRdb re-called the 5' RACE reads, giving one row per CDR3 protein. Of some 1.8 million distinct CDR3 sequences listed, approximately 40% are singletons. This chain uses TRBV27 with TRBJ1-6; D unresolved. Sequencing was done on a sample of blood. The receptor's source is a human donor in good health. CDR3 nucleotides: TGTGCCAGCCGGAATTCTGATGTTGACACCCTCCACTTT. This sequence encodes CASRNSDVDTLHF.